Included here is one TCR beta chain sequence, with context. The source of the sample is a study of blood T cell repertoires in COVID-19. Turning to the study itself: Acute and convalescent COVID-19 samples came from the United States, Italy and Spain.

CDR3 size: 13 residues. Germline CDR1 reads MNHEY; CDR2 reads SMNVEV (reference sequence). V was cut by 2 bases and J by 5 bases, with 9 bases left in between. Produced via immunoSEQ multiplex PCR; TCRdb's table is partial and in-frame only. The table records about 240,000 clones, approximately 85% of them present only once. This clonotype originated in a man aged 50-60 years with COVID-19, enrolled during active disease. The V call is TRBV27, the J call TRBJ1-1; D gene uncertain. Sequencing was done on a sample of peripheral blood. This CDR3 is CASSLRGGTEAFF. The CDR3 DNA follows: TGTGCCAGCAGTTTAAGAGGAGGGACTGAAGCTTTCTTT.